These 6 T cell receptor beta chains share one sample of origin, sequenced in a study of blood T cells in healthy people across ages. The authors ran a second PCR of 7 to 11 cycles using a sample-barcoded 5' primer and a J-beta primer mix. One entry per CDR3 protein results from TCRdb running MiXCR on the 5' RACE reads. The sample has some 1,000,000 distinct CDR3 sequences, roughly 24% seen once. This same sample was also taken into another study, of T cells of mothers and their children.

Sequencing was carried out using blood. Receptors originate from a girl aged 2 to 9 in good health.

The V and J genes are TRBV6-2 or TRBV6-3 and TRBJ2-7; D is perhaps TRBD2 (6 bases). V was shortened by 0 bases and J by 11 bases, with 14 bases between the two germline ends. There are 13 residues in the CDR3. CDR1 and CDR2 from the germline V gene are MNHEY and SVGEGT. CDR3 residues: CASSYSDRELKYF. CDR3 nucleotides: TGTGCCAGCAGTTACTCCGATCGGGAGTTGAAGTACTTC.

In its sample, this clonotype was seen a few times. This chain joins TRBV6-1 and TRBJ2-7, with unresolved D. V was pared by 2 bases and J by 2 bases, with 10 bases between. Germline CDR1 MNHNS, CDR2 SASEGT. The CDR3 is 14 residues long. CDR3: CASSEFKVAYEQYF. In nucleotides, the CDR3 is TGTGCCAGCAGTGAATTTAAGGTTGCCTACGAGCAGTACTTC.

The chain is built from TRBV4-3 and TRBJ2-7; D ambiguous. The CDR3 consists of 14 residues. With 1 base removed from V and 1 base from J, the gap between germline ends came to 8 bases. Germline V gene lookup returns CDR1 LGHNA and CDR2 YSLEER. The chain's CDR3 is CASSQVAQSYEQYF. The CDR3 DNA reads TGCGCCAGCAGCCAAGTTGCACAGTCCTACGAGCAGTACTTC.

The rearrangement links TRBV7-3 to TRBJ2-1, with 8 bases lining up with TRBD2. The trim removed 5 bases at V and 4 bases at J, leaving 10 bases unmatched. CDR1 is SGHTA, CDR2 FQGTGA, per germline. This CDR3 spans 16 amino acids. The CDR3 is CASSPSGQRPYNEQFF. The CDR3 DNA sequence: TGTGCCAGCAGCCCTAGCGGGCAGCGACCTTACAATGAGCAGTTCTTC.

The rearrangement uses TRBV20-1 and TRBJ2-5; 8 bases are a match to TRBD1. Germline lookup yields CDR1 DFQATT and CDR2 SNEGSKA (reference sequence). The CDR3 runs 13 residues. The V and J ends lost 6 bases and 5 bases, in that order; junction bases with no gene match: 8. Here the CDR3 reads CSAPDRVGETQYF. CDR3 DNA: TGCAGTGCGCCGGACAGGGTTGGGGAGACCCAGTACTTC.

The chain recombines TRBV2 with TRBJ2-7; 13 bases fit TRBD2. Germline V CDR1 and CDR2: SNHLY, FYNNEI. V lost 11 bases and J lost 7; bases outside the gene matches: 14. The CDR3 sequence is 15 residues long. CDR3: CAFRTSGSQAREQYF. CDR3 in DNA: TGTGCCTTTCGGACTAGCGGGAGCCAGGCGCGGGAGCAGTACTTC.